The TCR beta chain described here comes from a study of OX40 agonist ivuxolimab in advanced cancers. About the study: Previous treatment with anti-PD-1, anti-PD-L1 or anti-CTLA-4 therapy was allowed; 40% had received some. Study results and limitations: At 0.1-3.0 mg/kg, partial responders had clonal expansion among the lowest observed. With doses of 0.1 to 3.0 mg/kg, CD4+ and CD8+ blood T cells had undergone clonal expansion by week 6.

Data came from immunoSEQ multiplex PCR; TCRdb stores just in-frame clones and leaves some out. The sample yields tens of thousands of clones, around 81% seen once. From germline, CDR1 is SGHVS and CDR2 FNYEAQ. Deletions cut 5 bases from V and 1 base from J, with 11 bases between. The CDR3 runs 14 residues. As to this clone: Its antigen is unknown.

This receptor was taken from an adult with an advanced solid tumor such as melanoma, head and neck, liver or kidney cancer. The sample in question was CD4+ or CD8+ T cells sorted from blood, obtained in a trial of the OX40 agonist ivuxolimab. V usage is TRBV7-6 and J usage is TRBJ1-1, with unresolved D. CDR3 protein: CASSMIAGNTEAFF. DNA for the CDR3: TGTGCCAGCAGCATGATTGCGGGGAACACTGAAGCTTTCTTT.